These 15 T cell receptor beta chains share one sample of origin, sequenced in a study of cytomegalovirus exposure and HLA in healthy donors. It was with 60 Vbeta and 13 Jbeta primers that the PCR ran. Assay used: immunoSEQ multiplex PCR; TCRdb lists only in-frame clones, some missing. The data contain approximately 140,000 clones, about 60% of them singletons. Material for sequencing was PBMCs. The receptors were gathered from a woman between 55 and 75 years old in good health and CMV-seropositive.

The rearrangement joins TRBV15 to TRBJ1-2; D not certain. Germline-derived CDR1 and CDR2 are LNHNV and YYDKDF (reference sequence). This CDR3 has 14 amino acids. Trimming cost V 0 bases and J 8 bases, with 13 bases left between them. The CDR3 loop reads CATSRDVRGGGYTF. In DNA form, the CDR3 reads TGTGCCACCAGCAGAGATGTGCGGGGAGGGGGCTACACCTTC. Supplemented by reference TRBV15 and TRBJ1-2, the full variable domain reads DAMVIQNPRYQVTQFGKPVTLSCSQTLNHNVMYWYQQKSSQAPKLLFHYYDKDFNNEADTPDNFQSRRPNTSFCFLDIRSPGLGDTAMYLCATSRDVRGGGYTFGSGTRLTVV.

The sample holds a few counts of this clone. The chain is built from TRBV7-9 and TRBJ2-2; TRBD1 agrees at 7 bases. Germline V gene sequence: CDR1 SEHNR, CDR2 FQNEAQ (reference sequence). With V trimmed by 6 bases and J by 4 bases, 8 bases remained unmatched. The CDR3 spans 15 residues. The CDR3 here is CASSPDRAVTGELFF. The DNA of the CDR3 is TGTGCCAGCAGTCCAGACAGGGCAGTCACCGGGGAGCTGTTTTTT.

In its sample, this clone was seen a few times. The chain carries TRBV27 and TRBJ2-5; 13 positions agree with TRBD2. The CDR3 covers 16 residues. Germline V gene lookup returns CDR1 MNHEY and CDR2 SMNVEV (reference sequence). V was pared by 5 bases and J by 1 base, with 4 bases of the junction left unmatched. CDR3 DNA: TGTGCCAGCAGTATGACTAGCGGGAGGCCCCAAGAGACCCAGTACTTC. Translating it yields CASSMTSGRPQETQYF.

This chain joins TRBV6-1 and TRBJ2-7; weak D call: TRBD2 (5 bases). The germline V gene encodes CDR1 MNHNS and CDR2 SASEGT. Trimming removed 4 bases at V and 2 bases at J, with 9 bases between. This CDR3 region has 13 residues. The CDR3 spells CASSVSEPYEQYF. CDR3 nucleotides: TGTGCCAGCAGTGTTAGCGAGCCCTACGAGCAGTACTTC.

This clone was seen a handful of times. The J gene is TRBJ2-7, the V gene TRBV4-2; 8 nucleotides line up with TRBD2. The V gene's germline CDR1 is LGHNA and CDR2 YNFKEQ. The CDR3 covers 14 residues. The junction had 9 bases not matched to a gene; V was cut back by 8 bases and J by 3 bases. The CDR3 here is CASEPGLGSYEQYF. For the CDR3, the DNA is TGTGCCAGCGAACCGGGACTAGGAAGCTACGAGCAGTACTTC.

The rearrangement links TRBV5-1 to TRBJ2-3, with D perhaps TRBD1 (5 bases). Germline CDR1 SGHRS, CDR2 YFSETQ. The V end was cut by 4 bases, the J end by 7 bases, with 10 bases between. This CDR3 spans 12 amino acids. Written as DNA, the CDR3 is TGCGCCAGCAGCACCGAGGACAATACGCAGTATTTT. This sequence encodes CASSTEDNTQYF.

The V and J genes are TRBV10-3 and TRBJ2-1, with D perhaps TRBD1 (6 bases). Trimming cost V 5 bases and J 8 bases, with 34 bases left between them. Germline V gene sequence: CDR1 ENHRY, CDR2 SYGVKD. This CDR3 region has 20 residues. The CDR3 protein is CAISSPRGGPGTPARDEQFF. CDR3 nucleotide sequence: TGTGCCATCAGTTCCCCAAGAGGCGGCCCCGGGACACCGGCCAGGGATGAGCAGTTCTTC.

The chain combines TRBV4-3 with TRBJ1-5; D unclear. The CDR3 extends over 16 amino acids. The V end lost 0 bases, the J end lost 0 bases, and 9 bases lay between the germline ends. Germline loops: CDR1 LGHNA, CDR2 YSLEER. The DNA of the CDR3 is TGCGCCAGCAGCCAAGAGATCGGGTATAGCAATCAGCCCCAGCATTTT. Protein: CASSQEIGYSNQPQHF.

This clone was detected only a few times. The V call is TRBV5-4, the J call TRBJ1-1; the match to TRBD1 covers 9 bases. V was pared by 4 bases and J by 5 bases, with 12 bases of the junction left unmatched. The CDR3 length is 16 residues. Germline V gene sequence: CDR1 SGHNT, CDR2 YYREEE (reference sequence). The CDR3 DNA is TGTGCCAGCAGCCGTACAGGGGGCACCATCAGGACTGAAGCTTTCTTT. This codes for CASSRTGGTIRTEAFF.

Only a few counts were recorded for this clone. V and J are TRBV4-1 and TRBJ2-1; TRBD1 aligns across 12 bases. The CDR3 sequence is 18 residues long. V gave up 0 bases and J gave up 7 bases; unmatched junction bases: 10. Germline V gene lookup returns CDR1 MGHRA and CDR2 YSYEKL. The CDR3 loop is CASSQEYSGTGGWNEQFF. CDR3 bases: TGCGCCAGCAGCCAAGAATATAGTGGGACAGGGGGCTGGAATGAGCAGTTCTTC.

This rearrangement joins TRBV16 to TRBJ2-7; the D gene is possibly TRBD2 (5 bases). This CDR3 has 14 amino acids. The V gene's germline CDR1 is KGHSY and CDR2 FQNENV. Trimming left V 1 base short and J 2 bases short, with 9 bases between. In DNA form, the CDR3 reads TGTGCCAGCAGCCAATTGGACTTACCCTACGAGCAGTACTTC. Translated, it gives CASSQLDLPYEQYF.

This clone was seen only a few times. The genes are TRBV4-2 and TRBJ1-6, with TRBD1 matching 8 bases. With 0 bases clipped from V and 9 bases from J, the junction kept 10 bases outside the gene matches. Germline lookup yields CDR1 LGHNA and CDR2 YNFKEQ. CDR3 size: 17 residues. The CDR3, as DNA: TGTGCCAGCAGCCAAGATCCCCAGGGGGCCTGGGGTTCACCCCTCCACTTT. Its protein product is CASSQDPQGAWGSPLHF.

This clone was recorded a few times. This rearrangement joins TRBV19 to TRBJ2-1; D perhaps matches TRBD1 (6 bases). Germline values: CDR1 LNHDA, CDR2 SQIVND (reference sequence). This CDR3 comprises 15 residues. Trimming took off 6 bases at V and 8 bases at J, with 20 bases between the two ends. This chain's CDR3 is CASSPDRLRQYEQFF. CDR3 DNA: TGTGCCAGTAGCCCCGACAGGCTTCGGCAGTATGAGCAGTTCTTC. Full variable domain (rest looked up from reference TRBV19 and TRBJ2-1): DGGITQSPKYLFRKEGQNVTLSCEQNLNHDAMYWYRQDPGQGLRLIYYSQIVNDFQKGDIAEGYSVSREKKESFPLTVTSAQKNPTAFYLCASSPDRLRQYEQFFGPGTRLTVL.

This clone was picked up a small number of times. V gene TRBV30 combines with J gene TRBJ1-1; 12 bases are a match to TRBD1. The CDR3 spans 17 residues. With 0 bases clipped from V and 4 bases from J, the junction kept 9 bases outside the gene matches. CDR1 is GTSNPN, CDR2 SVGIG, per germline (reference sequence). CDR3 sequence reads: CAWSVLGQGARSTEAFF. CDR3 DNA sequence: TGTGCCTGGAGTGTACTGGGACAGGGGGCGAGGAGCACTGAAGCTTTCTTT.

V is TRBV4-3 and J is TRBJ2-7; unclear D gene. V lost 1 base, J lost 1 base, and 11 bases lay in between. The CDR3 covers 15 residues. Germline assignment: CDR1 LGHNA and CDR2 YSLEER. CDR3 nucleotide sequence: TGCGCCAGCAGCCAAGTGTACGTCGGTTCCTACGAGCAGTACTTC. The encoded protein is CASSQVYVGSYEQYF.